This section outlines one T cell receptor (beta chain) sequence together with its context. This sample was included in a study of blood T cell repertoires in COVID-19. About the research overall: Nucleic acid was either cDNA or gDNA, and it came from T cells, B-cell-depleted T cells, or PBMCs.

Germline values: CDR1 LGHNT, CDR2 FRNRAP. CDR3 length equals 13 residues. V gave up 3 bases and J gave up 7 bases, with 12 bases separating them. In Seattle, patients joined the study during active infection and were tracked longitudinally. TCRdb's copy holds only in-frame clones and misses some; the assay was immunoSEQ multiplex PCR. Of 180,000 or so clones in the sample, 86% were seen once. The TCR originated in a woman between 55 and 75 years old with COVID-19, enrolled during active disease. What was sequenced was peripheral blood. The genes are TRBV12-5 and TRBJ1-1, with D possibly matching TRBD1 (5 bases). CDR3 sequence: CASGLQARLEAFF. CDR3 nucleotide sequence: TGTGCTAGTGGTTTACAGGCTAGGCTTGAAGCTTTCTTT.